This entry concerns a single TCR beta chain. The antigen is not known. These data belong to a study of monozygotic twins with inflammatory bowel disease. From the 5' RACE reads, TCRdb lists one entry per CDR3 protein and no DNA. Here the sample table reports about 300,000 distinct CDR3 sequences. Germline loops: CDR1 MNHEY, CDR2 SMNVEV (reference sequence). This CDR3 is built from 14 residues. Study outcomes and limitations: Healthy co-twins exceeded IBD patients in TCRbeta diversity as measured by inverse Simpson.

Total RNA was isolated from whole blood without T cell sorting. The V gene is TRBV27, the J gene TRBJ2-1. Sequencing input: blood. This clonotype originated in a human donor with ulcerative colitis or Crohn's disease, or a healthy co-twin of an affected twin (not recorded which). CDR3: CASSLGNSANEQFF.